A selection of T cell receptor beta chains follows, all from one sample in a study of T cells in tuberculosis. Produced via immunoSEQ multiplex PCR; TCRdb's table is partial and in-frame only. Counted here are roughly 24,000 clones, about 96% occurring once; the ten biggest clones make up 5% to 8%. Material: PBMCs. All receptors derive from a donor aged 10 to 29 with latent tuberculosis or without tuberculosis infection. The CDR3 runs from the conserved cysteine through the conserved F or W. A D gene is named only where the DNA matches it firmly. A clone size is listed for some rows: how often the clone was seen (once, few, many), or a class if it is expanded.

TRBV19,-,TRBJ2-2,TRBD1,CASSMWDSHTGELFF,TGTGCCAGTAGTATGTGGGACAGTCACACCGGGGAGCTGTTTTTT
TRBV29-1,-,TRBJ1-3,TRBD1,CSVGTDYSGNTIYF,TGCAGCGTAGGGACAGATTACTCTGGAAACACCATATATTTT
TRBV7-9,-,TRBJ2-1,TRBD2,CASSPNSGSPSYNEQFF,TGTGCCAGCAGCCCTAATAGCGGGAGCCCCTCCTACAATGAGCAGTTCTTC
TRBV30,-,TRBJ2-3,TRBD1,CAWWTGYGADTQYF,TGTGCCTGGTGGACAGGGTACGGGGCAGATACGCAGTATTTT
TRBV19,-,TRBJ1-4,-,CASSIAEAANEKLFF,TGTGCCAGTAGTATAGCCGAAGCCGCGAATGAAAAACTGTTTTTT
TRBV11-2,few,TRBJ1-6,-,CASSPTVQVLSYNSPLHF,TGTGCCAGCAGCCCTACCGTACAGGTCCTCTCCTATAATTCACCCCTCCACTTT
TRBV2,-,TRBJ1-5,TRBD1,CASRRDRETSGAIQPQHF,TGTGCCAGCAGAAGGGACAGGGAAACATCGGGGGCGATTCAGCCCCAGCATTTT
TRBV29-1,-,TRBJ1-1,-,CSVARGGYRTNTEAFF,TGCAGCGTTGCTCGGGGGGGGTATCGGACGAACACTGAAGCTTTCTTT
TRBV6-6,-,TRBJ2-2,TRBD1,CASTNAGTGNPGELFF,TGTGCCAGCACCAACGCCGGGACAGGGAACCCCGGGGAGCTGTTTTTT
TRBV30,-,TRBJ1-1,-,CAWSRSVEAFF,TGTGCCTGGAGCCGGTCCGTAGAAGCTTTCTTT
TRBV5-1,-,TRBJ2-1,TRBD2,CASSLGAGVNEQFF,TGCGCCAGCAGCTTAGGAGCGGGAGTCAATGAGCAGTTCTTC
TRBV11-3,-,TRBJ2-1,-,CASGRSGHNEQFF,TGTGCCAGCGGGCGTAGCGGACACAATGAGCAGTTCTTC
TRBV6-5,-,TRBJ1-3,TRBD1,CASSYSDRGGNTIYF,TGTGCCAGCAGTTACTCGGACAGGGGAGGAAACACCATATATTTT
TRBV19,-,TRBJ2-1,TRBD2,CASSHSGGAYNEQFF,TGTGCCAGTAGCCATAGCGGGGGTGCCTACAATGAGCAGTTCTTC
TRBV30,-,TRBJ2-1,TRBD2,CAWSSRGSGSFNNEQFF,TGTGCCTGGTCTAGTCGAGGTAGCGGGAGTTTCAACAATGAGCAGTTCTTC
TRBV7-9,-,TRBJ2-5,TRBD1,CASSSGQGARRLGETQYF,TGTGCCAGCAGCTCCGGACAGGGGGCGCGACGGTTGGGAGAGACCCAGTACTTC
TRBV29-1,-,TRBJ2-7,-,CSVRNPGTYEQYF,TGCAGCGTTCGTAATCCAGGCACCTACGAGCAGTACTTC
TRBV10-1,-,TRBJ2-1,-,CASQKSSYNEQFF,TGCGCCAGCCAGAAAAGCTCCTACAATGAGCAGTTCTTC
TRBV11-2,-,TRBJ2-7,TRBD1,CASSFHGQATEQYF,TGTGCCAGCAGCTTTCACGGACAGGCGACCGAGCAGTACTTC
TRBV19,once,TRBJ1-1,-,CASSIRQTAMNTEAFF,TGTGCCAGTAGTATACGACAGACAGCCATGAACACTGAAGCTTTCTTT
TRBV19,-,TRBJ2-3,-,CASSIAPRSGGLTDTQYF,TGTGCCAGTAGTATAGCCCCCCGGAGTGGGGGACTCACAGATACGCAGTATTTT
TRBV14,-,TRBJ1-4,TRBD1,CASSHEGQGIVNEKLFF,TGTGCCAGCAGCCATGAGGGACAGGGTATCGTTAATGAAAAACTGTTTTTT
TRBV6-4,-,TRBJ2-3,TRBD2,CASSDSSGGGTDTQYF,TGTGCCAGCAGTGACTCGAGCGGGGGGGGCACAGATACGCAGTATTTT
TRBV6-1,-,TRBJ1-1,-,CAAKVGYPEAFF,TGTGCCGCAAAAGTCGGGTATCCTGAAGCTTTCTTT
TRBV6-4,-,TRBJ2-1,-,CASSGSEGAYNEQFF,TGTGCCAGCAGTGGCTCTGAGGGGGCCTACAATGAGCAGTTCTTC
TRBV6-5,-,TRBJ2-7,-,CASSYESGSYEQYF,TGTGCCAGCAGTTACGAGTCGGGCTCCTACGAGCAGTACTTC
TRBV7-2,-,TRBJ1-4,TRBD1,CASSLARGRGLEKLFF,TGTGCCAGCAGCTTAGCGCGGGGCAGGGGGCTTGAAAAACTGTTTTTT
TRBV4-3,-,TRBJ1-2,TRBD1,CASRPGTGSSNYGYTF,TGCGCCAGCAGACCCGGGACAGGGAGTTCTAACTATGGCTACACCTTC
TRBV6-5,-,TRBJ2-7,TRBD2,CASWGGSTYEQYF,TGTGCCAGCTGGGGGGGGTCAACCTACGAGCAGTACTTC
TRBV5-1,-,TRBJ2-6,-,CASSLERVSGANVLTF,TGCGCCAGCAGCTTGGAGAGGGTCTCTGGGGCCAACGTCCTGACTTTC
TRBV9,-,TRBJ2-5,TRBD1,CASSVDVQGLGETQYF,TGTGCCAGCAGCGTAGACGTACAGGGGCTGGGGGAGACCCAGTACTTC
TRBV5-1,once,TRBJ2-2,-,CASSLTGNTGELFF,TGCGCCAGCAGCTTGACAGGAAACACCGGGGAGCTGTTTTTT
TRBV27,-,TRBJ2-5,-,CASSKTATQETQYF,TGTGCCAGCAGTAAGACAGCAACCCAAGAGACCCAGTACTTC
TRBV18,-,TRBJ2-5,TRBD1,CASSPPGQEETQYF,TGTGCCAGCTCACCACCGGGACAGGAGGAGACCCAGTACTTC
TRBV30,-,TRBJ1-1,TRBD1,CASSQGTGPNTEAFF,TGTGCCTCCTCACAGGGGACTGGCCCTAACACTGAAGCTTTCTTT
TRBV2,-,TRBJ1-4,TRBD1,CASSKTGGLEKLFF,TGTGCCAGCAGTAAGACAGGGGGTTTGGAAAAACTGTTTTTT
TRBV5-1,-,TRBJ2-2,-,CASSSRGGTGELFF,TGCGCCAGCAGCTCCCGAGGGGGAACCGGGGAGCTGTTTTTT
TRBV6-1,-,TRBJ1-5,-,CASRDGHVQPQHF,TGTGCCAGCAGAGACGGACATGTTCAGCCCCAGCATTTT
TRBV7-9,-,TRBJ2-7,TRBD1,CASSFPGQPSYEQYF,TGTGCCAGCAGCTTCCCGGGACAGCCTTCCTACGAGCAGTACTTC
TRBV5-1,-,TRBJ2-3,-,CASSLASQGSTDTQYF,TGCGCCAGCAGCTTGGCTAGTCAGGGGAGCACAGATACGCAGTATTTT
TRBV28,-,TRBJ2-7,TRBD1,CASSYDRASYEQYF,TGTGCCAGCAGTTATGACAGGGCGAGCTACGAGCAGTACTTC